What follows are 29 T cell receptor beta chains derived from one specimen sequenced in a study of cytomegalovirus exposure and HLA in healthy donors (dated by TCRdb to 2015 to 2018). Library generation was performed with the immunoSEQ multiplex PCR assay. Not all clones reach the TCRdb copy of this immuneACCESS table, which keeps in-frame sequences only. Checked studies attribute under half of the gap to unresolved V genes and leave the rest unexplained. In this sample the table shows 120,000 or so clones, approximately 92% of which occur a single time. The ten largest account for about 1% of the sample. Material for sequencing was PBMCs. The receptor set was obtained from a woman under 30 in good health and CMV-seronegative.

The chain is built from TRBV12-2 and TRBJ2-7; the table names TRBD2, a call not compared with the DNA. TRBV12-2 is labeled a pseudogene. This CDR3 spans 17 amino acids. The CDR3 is CASRIASGGSLGYEQYV. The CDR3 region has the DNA TGTGCAAGTCGCATTGCTAGCGGGGGGAGCCTGGGCTACGAGCAGTACGTC.

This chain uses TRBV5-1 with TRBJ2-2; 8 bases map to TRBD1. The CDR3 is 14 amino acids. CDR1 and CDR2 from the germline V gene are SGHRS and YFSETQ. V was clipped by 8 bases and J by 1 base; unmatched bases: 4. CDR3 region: CASTGTGNTGELFF. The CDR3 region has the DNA TGCGCCAGTACCGGGACAGGGAACACCGGGGAGCTGTTTTTT.

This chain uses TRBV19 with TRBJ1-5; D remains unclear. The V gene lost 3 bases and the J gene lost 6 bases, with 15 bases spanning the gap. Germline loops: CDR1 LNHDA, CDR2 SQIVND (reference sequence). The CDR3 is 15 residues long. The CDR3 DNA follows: TGTGCCAGTAGTATGTCGGGGTCTTGGTTTCAGCCCCAGCATTTT. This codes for CASSMSGSWFQPQHF.

CDR3 nucleotides: TGTGCCAGCAGCCCGACGACAGGGACCTATGGCTACACCTTC. This gives the protein CASSPTTGTYGYTF. This chain joins TRBV9 and TRBJ1-2; 7 nucleotides match TRBD1. There are 14 residues in the CDR3. Trimming removed 4 bases from V and 4 bases from J; junction bases left unmatched: 7. Germline V gives CDR1 SGDLS, CDR2 YYNGEE.

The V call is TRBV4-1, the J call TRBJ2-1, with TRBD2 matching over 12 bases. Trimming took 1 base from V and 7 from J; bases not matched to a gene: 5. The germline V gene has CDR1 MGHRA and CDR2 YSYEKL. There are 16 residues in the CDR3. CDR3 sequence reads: CASSQGETSGRNEQFF. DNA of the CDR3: TGCGCCAGCAGCCAAGGTGAAACTAGCGGGAGGAATGAGCAGTTCTTC.

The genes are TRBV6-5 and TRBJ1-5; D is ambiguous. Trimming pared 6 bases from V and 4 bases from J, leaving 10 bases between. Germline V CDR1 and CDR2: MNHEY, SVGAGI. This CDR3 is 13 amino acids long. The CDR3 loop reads CASRSTVNQPQHF. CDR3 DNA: TGTGCCAGCAGATCAACAGTAAATCAGCCCCAGCATTTT.

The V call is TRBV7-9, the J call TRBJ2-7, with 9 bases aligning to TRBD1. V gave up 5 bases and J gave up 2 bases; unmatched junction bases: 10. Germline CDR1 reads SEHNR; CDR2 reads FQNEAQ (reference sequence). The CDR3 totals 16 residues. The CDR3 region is CASSTPGQGTAYEQYF. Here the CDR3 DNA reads TGTGCCAGCAGCACGCCGGGACAGGGAACAGCCTACGAGCAGTACTTC.

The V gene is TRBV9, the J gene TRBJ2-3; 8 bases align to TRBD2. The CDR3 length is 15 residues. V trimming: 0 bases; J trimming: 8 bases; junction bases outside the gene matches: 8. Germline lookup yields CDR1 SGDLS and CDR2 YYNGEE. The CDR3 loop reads CASSVEGGRLVTQYF. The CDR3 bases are TGTGCCAGCAGCGTAGAGGGCGGGAGGTTGGTTACGCAGTATTTT.

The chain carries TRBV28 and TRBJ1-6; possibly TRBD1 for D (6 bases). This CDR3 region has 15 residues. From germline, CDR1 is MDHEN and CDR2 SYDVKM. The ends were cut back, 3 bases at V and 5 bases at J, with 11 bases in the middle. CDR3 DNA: TGTGCCAGCAGTTTGTGGGCAGGGGATAATTCACCCCTCCACTTT. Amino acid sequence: CASSLWAGDNSPLHF. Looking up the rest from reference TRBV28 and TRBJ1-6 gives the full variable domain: DVKVTQSSRYLVKRTGEKVFLECVQDMDHENMFWYRQDPGLGLRLIYFSYDVKMKEKGDIPEGYSVSREKKERFSLILESASTNQTSMYLCASSLWAGDNSPLHFGNGTRLTVT.

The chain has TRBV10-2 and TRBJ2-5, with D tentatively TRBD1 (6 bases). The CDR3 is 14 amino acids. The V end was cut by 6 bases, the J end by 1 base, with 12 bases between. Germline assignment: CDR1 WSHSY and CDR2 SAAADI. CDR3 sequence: CASREQGRQETQYF. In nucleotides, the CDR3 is TGCGCCAGCAGAGAACAGGGTCGCCAAGAGACCCAGTACTTC.

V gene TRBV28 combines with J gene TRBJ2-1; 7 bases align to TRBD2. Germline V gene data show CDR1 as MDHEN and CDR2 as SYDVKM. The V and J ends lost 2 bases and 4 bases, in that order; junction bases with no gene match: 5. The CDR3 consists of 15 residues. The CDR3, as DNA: TGTGCCAGCAGTTTAGCGGGAGCCTTATACAATGAGCAGTTCTTC. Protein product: CASSLAGALYNEQFF.

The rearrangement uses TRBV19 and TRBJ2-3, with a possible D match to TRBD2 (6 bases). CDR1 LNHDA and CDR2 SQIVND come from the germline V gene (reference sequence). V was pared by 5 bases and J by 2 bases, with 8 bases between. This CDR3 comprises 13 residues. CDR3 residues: CASSWRDTDTQYF. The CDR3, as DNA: TGTGCCAGTAGTTGGAGGGACACAGATACGCAGTATTTT.

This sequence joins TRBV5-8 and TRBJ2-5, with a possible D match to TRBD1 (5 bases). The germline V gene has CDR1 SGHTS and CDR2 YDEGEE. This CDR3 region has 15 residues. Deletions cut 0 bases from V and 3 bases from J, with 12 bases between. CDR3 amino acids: CASSLVGQGEETQYF. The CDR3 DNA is TGTGCCAGCAGCTTGGTGGGGCAGGGCGAAGAGACCCAGTACTTC.

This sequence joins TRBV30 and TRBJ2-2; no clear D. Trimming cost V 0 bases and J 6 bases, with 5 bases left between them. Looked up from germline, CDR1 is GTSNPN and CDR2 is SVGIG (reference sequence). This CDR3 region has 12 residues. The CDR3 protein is CAWSVSSGELFF. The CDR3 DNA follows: TGTGCCTGGAGTGTTAGCTCCGGGGAGCTGTTTTTT.

The chain's CDR3 is CASSYSRGRGTEAFF. The CDR3, as DNA: TGTGCCAGCAGTTACTCTAGGGGGCGTGGGACTGAAGCTTTCTTT. The V call is TRBV6-5, the J call TRBJ1-1, with TRBD1 matching 7 bases. V lost 0 bases and J lost 5; bases outside the gene matches: 6. The CDR3 is 15 residues long. The germline gives CDR1 MNHEY, CDR2 SVGAGI.

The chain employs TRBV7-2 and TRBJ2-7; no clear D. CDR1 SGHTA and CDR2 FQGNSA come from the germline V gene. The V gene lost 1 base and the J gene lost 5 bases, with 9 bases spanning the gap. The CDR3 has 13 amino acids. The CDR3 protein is CASSLERRNEQYF. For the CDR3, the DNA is TGTGCCAGCAGCTTAGAACGGCGGAACGAGCAGTACTTC.

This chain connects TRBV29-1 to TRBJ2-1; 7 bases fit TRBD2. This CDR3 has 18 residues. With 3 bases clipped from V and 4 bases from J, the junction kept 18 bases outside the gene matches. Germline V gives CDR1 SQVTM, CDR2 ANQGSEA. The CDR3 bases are TGCAGCGTTGAGGAGGGACTACCAAACCTGGCCACTTACAATGAGCAGTTCTTC. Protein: CSVEEGLPNLATYNEQFF.

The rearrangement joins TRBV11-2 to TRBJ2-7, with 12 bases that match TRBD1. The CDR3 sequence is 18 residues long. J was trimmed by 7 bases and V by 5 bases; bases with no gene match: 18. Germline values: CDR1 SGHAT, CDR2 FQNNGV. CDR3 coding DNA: TGTGCCAGCAGCCACCCAGGGGCCCGGGACAGGGGGCAGGAAGAGCAGTACGTC. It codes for CASSHPGARDRGQEEQYV.

This CDR3 is CTSSQLINIQYF. The DNA of the CDR3 is TGCACCAGCAGCCAACTTATTAACATTCAGTACTTC. The rearrangement links TRBV1 to TRBJ2-4; the D call TRBD2 from the table was never checked on the DNA. TRBV1 is given as a pseudogene. The CDR3 sequence is 12 residues long.

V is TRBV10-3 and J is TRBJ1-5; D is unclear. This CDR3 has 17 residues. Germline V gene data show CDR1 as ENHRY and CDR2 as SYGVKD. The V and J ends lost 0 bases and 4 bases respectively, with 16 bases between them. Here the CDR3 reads CAISESLYREKNQPQHF. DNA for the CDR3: TGTGCCATCAGTGAGTCTTTATACAGAGAGAAAAATCAGCCCCAGCATTTT.

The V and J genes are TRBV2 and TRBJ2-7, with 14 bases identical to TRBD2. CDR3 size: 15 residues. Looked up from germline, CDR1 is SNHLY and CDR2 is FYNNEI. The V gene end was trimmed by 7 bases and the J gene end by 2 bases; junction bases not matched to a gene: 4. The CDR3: CASIGLAGGAYEQYF. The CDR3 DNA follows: TGTGCCAGCATCGGACTAGCGGGAGGTGCCTACGAGCAGTACTTC.

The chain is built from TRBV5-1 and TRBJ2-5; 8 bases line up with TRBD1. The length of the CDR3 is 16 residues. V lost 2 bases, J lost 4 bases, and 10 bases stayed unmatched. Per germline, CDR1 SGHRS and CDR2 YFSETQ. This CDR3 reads CASSFTGQGQGETQYF. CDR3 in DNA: TGCGCCAGCAGCTTTACCGGACAGGGTCAGGGAGAGACCCAGTACTTC.

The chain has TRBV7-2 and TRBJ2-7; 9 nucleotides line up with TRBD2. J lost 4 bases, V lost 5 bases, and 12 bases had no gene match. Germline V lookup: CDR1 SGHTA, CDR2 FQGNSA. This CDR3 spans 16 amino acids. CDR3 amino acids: CASSPQGSGSNYEQYF. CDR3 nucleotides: TGTGCCAGCAGCCCCCAGGGTAGCGGGAGTAATTACGAGCAGTACTTC.

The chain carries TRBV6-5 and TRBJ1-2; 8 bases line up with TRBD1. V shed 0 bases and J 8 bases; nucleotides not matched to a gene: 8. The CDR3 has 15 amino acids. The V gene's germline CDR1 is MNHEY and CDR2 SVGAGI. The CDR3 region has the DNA TGTGCCAGCAGTTACTCGAGCCAGGGGGCCGGCGGCTACACCTTC. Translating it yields CASSYSSQGAGGYTF.

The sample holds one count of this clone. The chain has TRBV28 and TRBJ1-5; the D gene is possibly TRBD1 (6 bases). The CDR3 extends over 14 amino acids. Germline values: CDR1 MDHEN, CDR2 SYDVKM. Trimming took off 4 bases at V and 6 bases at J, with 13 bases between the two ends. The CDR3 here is CASSSTGSGQPQHF. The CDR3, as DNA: TGTGCCAGCAGTTCTACAGGGTCAGGTCAGCCCCAGCATTTT.

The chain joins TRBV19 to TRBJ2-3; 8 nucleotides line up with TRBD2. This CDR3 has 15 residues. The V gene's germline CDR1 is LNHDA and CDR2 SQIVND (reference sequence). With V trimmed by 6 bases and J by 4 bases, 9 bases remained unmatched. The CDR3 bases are TGTGCCAGTAGGGGGCTAGCGGGCCCCCCAGATACGCAGTATTTT. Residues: CASRGLAGPPDTQYF.

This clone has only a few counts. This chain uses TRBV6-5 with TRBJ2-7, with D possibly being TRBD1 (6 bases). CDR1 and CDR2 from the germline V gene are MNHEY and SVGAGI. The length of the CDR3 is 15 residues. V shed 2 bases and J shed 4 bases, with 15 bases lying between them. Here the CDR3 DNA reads TGTGCCAGCAGTTACCTAGAAGGGACACCTTACGAGCAGTACGTC. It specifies CASSYLEGTPYEQYV.

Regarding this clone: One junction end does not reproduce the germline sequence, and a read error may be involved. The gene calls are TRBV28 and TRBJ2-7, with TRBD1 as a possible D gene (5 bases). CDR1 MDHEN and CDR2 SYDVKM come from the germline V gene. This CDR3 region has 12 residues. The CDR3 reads CASSLLVQELRF. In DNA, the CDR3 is TGTGCCAGCAGTTTATTGGTACAGGAACTCCGGTTC.

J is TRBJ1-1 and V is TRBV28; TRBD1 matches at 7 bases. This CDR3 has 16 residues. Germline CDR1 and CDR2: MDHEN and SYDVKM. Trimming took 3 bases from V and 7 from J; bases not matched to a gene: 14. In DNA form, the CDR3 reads TGTGCCAGCAGTTTTCCGCGGACAGGTAGGAAGATTGAAGCTTTCTTT. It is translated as CASSFPRTGRKIEAFF.